What follows describes a single TCR beta chain. The antigen is unknown. The table came from immunoSEQ multiplex PCR; TCRdb's copy has only in-frame clones and leaves some out. The sample lists roughly 2.4 million clones, around 95% occurring once. The data were taken from a study of shared clonotypes between healthy human individuals. Study outcomes and limitations: Rarefaction demonstrated incomplete sorted-subset sequencing despite large depth. Clonotypes that were shared across a few donors made up roughly 5% of naive CD4 clonotypes.

The receptor was derived from a young man in good health. Specimen: naive CD4+ T cells sorted from blood. Indicated subset: CD45RA+ positively selected.

The CDR3 DNA follows: TGCGCCAGCAGCCAAGGGCAGCTAGAGACCCAGTACTTC. As protein: CASSQGQLETQYF. V is TRBV4-1 and J is TRBJ2-5; D not resolved. The V end was cut by 1 base, the J end by 4 bases, with 7 bases between. This CDR3 contains 13 residues. Germline V CDR1 and CDR2: MGHRA, YSYEKL.